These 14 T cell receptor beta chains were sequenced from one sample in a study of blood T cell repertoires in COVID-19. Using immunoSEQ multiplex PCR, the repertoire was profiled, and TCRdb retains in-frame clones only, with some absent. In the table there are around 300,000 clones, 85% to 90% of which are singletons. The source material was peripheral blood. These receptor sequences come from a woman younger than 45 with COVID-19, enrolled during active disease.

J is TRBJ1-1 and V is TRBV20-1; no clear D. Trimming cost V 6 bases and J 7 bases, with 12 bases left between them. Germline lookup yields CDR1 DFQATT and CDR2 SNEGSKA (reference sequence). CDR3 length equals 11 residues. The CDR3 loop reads CSAEQKVEAFF. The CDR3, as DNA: TGCAGTGCCGAACAGAAGGTTGAAGCTTTCTTT.

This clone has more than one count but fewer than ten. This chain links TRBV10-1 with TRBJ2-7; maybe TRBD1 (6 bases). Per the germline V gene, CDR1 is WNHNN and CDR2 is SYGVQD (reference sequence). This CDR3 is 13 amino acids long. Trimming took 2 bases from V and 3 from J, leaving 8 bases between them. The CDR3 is CASSEAGDYEQYF. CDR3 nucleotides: TGCGCCAGCAGTGAGGCAGGGGACTACGAGCAGTACTTC.

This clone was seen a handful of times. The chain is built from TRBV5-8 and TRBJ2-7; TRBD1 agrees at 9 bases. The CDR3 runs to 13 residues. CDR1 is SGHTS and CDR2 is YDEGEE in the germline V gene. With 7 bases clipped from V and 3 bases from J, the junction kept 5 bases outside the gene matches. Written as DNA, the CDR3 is TGTGCCAGCGGCGGACAGGGGATCTACGAGCAGTACTTC. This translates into CASGGQGIYEQYF.

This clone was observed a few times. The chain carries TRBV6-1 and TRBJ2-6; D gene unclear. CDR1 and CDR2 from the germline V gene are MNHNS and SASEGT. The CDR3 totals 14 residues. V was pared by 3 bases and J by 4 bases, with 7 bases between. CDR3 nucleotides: TGTGCCAGCAGTGACCCGACAGGGGCCAACGTCCTGACTTTC. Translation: CASSDPTGANVLTF.

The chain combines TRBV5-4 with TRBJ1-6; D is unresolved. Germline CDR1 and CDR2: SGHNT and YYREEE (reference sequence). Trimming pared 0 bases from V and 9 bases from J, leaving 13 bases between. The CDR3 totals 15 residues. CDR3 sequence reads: CASSLEAPSTSPLHF. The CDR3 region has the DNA TGTGCCAGCAGCTTGGAAGCCCCCTCAACTTCACCCCTCCACTTT. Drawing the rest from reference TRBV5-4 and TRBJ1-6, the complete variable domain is ETGVTQSPTHLIKTRGQQVTLRCSSQSGHNTVSWYQQALGQGPQFIFQYYREEENGRGNFPPRFSGLQFPNYSSELNVNALELDDSALYLCASSLEAPSTSPLHFGNGTRLTVT.

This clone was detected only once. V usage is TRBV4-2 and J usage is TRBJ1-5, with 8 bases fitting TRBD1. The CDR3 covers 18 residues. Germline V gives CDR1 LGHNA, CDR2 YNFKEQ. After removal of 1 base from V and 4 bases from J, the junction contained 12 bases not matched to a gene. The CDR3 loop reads CASSQAPIQGAGNQPQHF. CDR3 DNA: TGTGCCAGCAGCCAAGCCCCAATCCAGGGGGCCGGGAATCAGCCCCAGCATTTT.

The DNA of the CDR3 is TGTGCCAGCAGCTCCAATACAGGGGTAATAGGGAGCACAGATACGCAGTATTTT. This translates into CASSSNTGVIGSTDTQYF. This rearrangement joins TRBV7-9 to TRBJ2-3; 7 bases match TRBD1. The CDR3 runs 18 residues. Trimming cost V 4 bases and J 0 bases; bases outside gene matches: 13. Germline CDR1 and CDR2: SEHNR and FQNEAQ (reference sequence).

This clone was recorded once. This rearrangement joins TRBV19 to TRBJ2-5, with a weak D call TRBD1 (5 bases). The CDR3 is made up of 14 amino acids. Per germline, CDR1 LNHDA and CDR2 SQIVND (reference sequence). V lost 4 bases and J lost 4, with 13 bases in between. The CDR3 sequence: CASSNTGSGETQYF. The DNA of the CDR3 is TGTGCCAGTAGTAATACAGGATCCGGAGAGACCCAGTACTTC. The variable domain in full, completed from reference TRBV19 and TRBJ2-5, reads DGGITQSPKYLFRKEGQNVTLSCEQNLNHDAMYWYRQDPGQGLRLIYYSQIVNDFQKGDIAEGYSVSREKKESFPLTVTSAQKNPTAFYLCASSNTGSGETQYFGPGTRLLVL.

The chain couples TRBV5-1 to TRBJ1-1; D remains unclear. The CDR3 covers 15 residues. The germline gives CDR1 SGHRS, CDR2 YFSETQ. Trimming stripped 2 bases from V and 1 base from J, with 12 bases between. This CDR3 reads CASSFSGIPNTEAFF. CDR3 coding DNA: TGCGCCAGCAGCTTCTCGGGTATTCCGAACACTGAAGCTTTCTTT.

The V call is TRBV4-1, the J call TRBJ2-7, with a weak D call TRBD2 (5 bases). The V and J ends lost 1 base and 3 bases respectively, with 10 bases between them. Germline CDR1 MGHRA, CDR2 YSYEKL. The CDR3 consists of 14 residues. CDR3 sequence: CASSQGAGLYEQYF. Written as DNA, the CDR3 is TGCGCCAGCAGCCAAGGGGCCGGACTCTACGAGCAGTACTTC.

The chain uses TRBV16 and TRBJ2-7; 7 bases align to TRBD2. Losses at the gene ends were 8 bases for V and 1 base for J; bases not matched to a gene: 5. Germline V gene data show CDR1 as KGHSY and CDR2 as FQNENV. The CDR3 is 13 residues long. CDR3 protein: CASGAGMSYEQYF. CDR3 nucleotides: TGTGCCAGCGGAGCGGGAATGTCCTACGAGCAGTACTTC.

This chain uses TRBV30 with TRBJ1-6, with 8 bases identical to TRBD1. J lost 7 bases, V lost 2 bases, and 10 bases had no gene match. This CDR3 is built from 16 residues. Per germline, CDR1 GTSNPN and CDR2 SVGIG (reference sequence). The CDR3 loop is CAWSLPDRARNSPLHF. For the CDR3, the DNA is TGTGCCTGGAGTTTACCGGACAGGGCAAGGAATTCACCCCTCCACTTT.

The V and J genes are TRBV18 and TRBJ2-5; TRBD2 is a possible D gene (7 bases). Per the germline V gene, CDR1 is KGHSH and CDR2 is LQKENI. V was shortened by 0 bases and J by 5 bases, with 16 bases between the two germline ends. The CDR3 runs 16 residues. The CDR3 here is CASSPPVAGEGETQYF. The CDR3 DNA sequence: TGTGCCAGCTCACCACCGGTCGCAGGGGAGGGCGAGACCCAGTACTTC.

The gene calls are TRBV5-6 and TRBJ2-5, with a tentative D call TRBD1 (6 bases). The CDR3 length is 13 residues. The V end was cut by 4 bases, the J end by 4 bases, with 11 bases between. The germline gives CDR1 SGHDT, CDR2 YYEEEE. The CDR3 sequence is CASSRTAGETQYF. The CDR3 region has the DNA TGTGCCAGCAGCCGGACAGCCGGAGAGACCCAGTACTTC.